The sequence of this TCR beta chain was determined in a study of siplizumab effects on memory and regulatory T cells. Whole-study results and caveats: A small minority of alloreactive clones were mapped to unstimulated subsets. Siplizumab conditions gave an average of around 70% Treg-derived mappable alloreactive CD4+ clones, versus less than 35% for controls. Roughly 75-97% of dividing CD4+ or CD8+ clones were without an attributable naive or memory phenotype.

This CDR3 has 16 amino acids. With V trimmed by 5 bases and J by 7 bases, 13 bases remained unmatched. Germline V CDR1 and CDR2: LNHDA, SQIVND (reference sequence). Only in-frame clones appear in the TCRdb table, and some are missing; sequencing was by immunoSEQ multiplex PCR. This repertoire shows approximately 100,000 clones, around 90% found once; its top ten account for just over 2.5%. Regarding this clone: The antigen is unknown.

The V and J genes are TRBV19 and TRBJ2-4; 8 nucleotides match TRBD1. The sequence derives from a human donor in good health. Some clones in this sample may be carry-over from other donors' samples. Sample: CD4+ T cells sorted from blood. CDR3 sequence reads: CASSVRDRPTVNIQYF. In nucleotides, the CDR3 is TGTGCCAGTAGTGTCCGGGACAGGCCTACCGTGAACATTCAGTACTTC.